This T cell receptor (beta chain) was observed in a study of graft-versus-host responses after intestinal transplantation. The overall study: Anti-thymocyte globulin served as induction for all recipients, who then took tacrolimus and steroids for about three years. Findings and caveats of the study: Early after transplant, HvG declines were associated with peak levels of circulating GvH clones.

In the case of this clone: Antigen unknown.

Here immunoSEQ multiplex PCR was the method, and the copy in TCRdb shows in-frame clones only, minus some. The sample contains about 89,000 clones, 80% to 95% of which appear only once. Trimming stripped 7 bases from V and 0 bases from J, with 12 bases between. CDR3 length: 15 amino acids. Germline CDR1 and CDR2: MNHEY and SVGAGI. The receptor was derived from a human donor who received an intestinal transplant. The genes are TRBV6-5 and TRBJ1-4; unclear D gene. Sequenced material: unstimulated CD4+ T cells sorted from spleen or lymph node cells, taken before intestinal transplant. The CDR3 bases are TGTGCCAGCACAAGTTTACGGACAACTAATGAAAAACTGTTTTTT. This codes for CASTSLRTTNEKLFF.